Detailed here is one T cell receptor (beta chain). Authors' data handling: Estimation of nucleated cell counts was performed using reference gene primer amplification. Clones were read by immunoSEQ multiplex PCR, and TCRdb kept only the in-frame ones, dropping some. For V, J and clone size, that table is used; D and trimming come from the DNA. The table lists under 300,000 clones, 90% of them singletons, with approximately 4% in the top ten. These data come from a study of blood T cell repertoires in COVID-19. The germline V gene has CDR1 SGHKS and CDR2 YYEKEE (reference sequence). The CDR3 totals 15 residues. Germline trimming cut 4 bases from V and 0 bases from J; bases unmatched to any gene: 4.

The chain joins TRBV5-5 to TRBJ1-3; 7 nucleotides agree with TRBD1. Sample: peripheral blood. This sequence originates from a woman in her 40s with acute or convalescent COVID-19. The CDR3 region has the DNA TGTGCCAGCAGCGCCAGGGGGAACTCTGGAAACACCATATATTTT. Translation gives CASSARGNSGNTIYF.